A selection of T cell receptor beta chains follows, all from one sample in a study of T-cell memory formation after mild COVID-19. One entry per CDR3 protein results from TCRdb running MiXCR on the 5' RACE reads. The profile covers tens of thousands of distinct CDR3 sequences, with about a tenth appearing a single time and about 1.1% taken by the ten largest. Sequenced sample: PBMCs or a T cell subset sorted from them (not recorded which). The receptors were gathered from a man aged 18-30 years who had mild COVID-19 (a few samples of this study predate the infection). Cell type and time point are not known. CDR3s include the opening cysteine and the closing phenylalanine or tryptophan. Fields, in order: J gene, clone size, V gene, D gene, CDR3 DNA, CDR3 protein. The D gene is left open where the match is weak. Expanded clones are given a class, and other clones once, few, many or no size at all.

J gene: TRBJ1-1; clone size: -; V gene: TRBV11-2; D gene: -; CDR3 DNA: TGTGCCAGCAGCTTAGGCACGCTCACTGAAGCTTTCTTT; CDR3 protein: CASSLGTLTEAFF
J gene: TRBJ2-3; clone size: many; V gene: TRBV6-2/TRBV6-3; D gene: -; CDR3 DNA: TGTGCCAGCAGTCCCGCGAGCCTCACAGATACGCAGTATTTT; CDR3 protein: CASSPASLTDTQYF
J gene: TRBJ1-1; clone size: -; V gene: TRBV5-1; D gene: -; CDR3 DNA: TGCGCCAGCAGCTTTGGTGGACAGCCGATGAACACTGAAGCTTTCTTT; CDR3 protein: CASSFGGQPMNTEAFF
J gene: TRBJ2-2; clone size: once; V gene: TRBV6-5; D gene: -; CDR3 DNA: TGTGCCAGCAAGGGGGGGCAGAACACCGGGGAGCTGTTTTTT; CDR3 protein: CASKGGQNTGELFF
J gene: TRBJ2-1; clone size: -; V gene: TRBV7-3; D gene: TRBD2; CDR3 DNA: TGTGCCAGCAGCTTAGCTGTGACTAGCTCCGATGAGCAGTTCTTC; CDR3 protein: CASSLAVTSSDEQFF
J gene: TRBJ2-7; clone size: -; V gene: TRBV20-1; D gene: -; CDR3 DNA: TGCAGTGCTAGCCCCGAATACGAGCAGTACTTC; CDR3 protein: CSASPEYEQYF
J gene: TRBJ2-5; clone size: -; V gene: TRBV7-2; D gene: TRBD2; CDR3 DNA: TGTGCCAGCAGCCTCACTAGCGGGGGGGAAAATCAGTACTTC; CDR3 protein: CASSLTSGGENQYF
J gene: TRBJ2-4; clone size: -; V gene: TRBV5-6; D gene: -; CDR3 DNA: TGTGCCAGCAGCACTGAGTCAGGGCCCAAAAACATTCAGTACTTC; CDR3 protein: CASSTESGPKNIQYF
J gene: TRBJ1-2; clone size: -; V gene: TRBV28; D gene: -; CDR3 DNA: TGTGCCAGCAGTTTCCTCCGGTCTAGCTACACCTTC; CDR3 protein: CASSFLRSSYTF
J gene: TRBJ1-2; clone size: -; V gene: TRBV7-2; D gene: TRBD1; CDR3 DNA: TGTGCCAGCAGCCGATCCGGGACAGGGAACTATGGCTACACCTTC; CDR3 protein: CASSRSGTGNYGYTF
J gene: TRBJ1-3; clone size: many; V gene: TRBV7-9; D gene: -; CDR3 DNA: TGTGCCAGCAGCACCGGACAGAAAGACACCATATATTTT; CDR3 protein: CASSTGQKDTIYF
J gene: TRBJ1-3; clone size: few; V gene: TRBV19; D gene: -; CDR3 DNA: TGTGCCAGTAACCCCGGGCAGCTATCTGGAAACACCATATATTTT; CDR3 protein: CASNPGQLSGNTIYF
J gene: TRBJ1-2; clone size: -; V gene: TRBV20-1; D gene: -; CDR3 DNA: TGCAGTGCCCGTCCGGGGCGTTATGGCTACACCTTC; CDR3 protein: CSARPGRYGYTF